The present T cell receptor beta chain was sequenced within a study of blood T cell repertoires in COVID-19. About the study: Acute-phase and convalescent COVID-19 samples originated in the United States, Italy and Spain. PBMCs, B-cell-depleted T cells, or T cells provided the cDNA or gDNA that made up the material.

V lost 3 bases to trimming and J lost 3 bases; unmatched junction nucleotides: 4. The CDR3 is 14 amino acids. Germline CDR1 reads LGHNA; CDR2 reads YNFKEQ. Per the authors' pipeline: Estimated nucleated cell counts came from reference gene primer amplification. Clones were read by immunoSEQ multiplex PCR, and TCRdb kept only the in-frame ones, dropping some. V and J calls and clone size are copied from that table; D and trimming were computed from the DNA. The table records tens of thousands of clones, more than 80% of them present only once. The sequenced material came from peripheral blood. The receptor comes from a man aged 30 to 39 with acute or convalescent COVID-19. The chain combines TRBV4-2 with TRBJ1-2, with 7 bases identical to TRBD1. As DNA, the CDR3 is TGTGCCAGCAGCCATGCCGACAGGGACTATGGCTACACCTTC. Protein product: CASSHADRDYGYTF.